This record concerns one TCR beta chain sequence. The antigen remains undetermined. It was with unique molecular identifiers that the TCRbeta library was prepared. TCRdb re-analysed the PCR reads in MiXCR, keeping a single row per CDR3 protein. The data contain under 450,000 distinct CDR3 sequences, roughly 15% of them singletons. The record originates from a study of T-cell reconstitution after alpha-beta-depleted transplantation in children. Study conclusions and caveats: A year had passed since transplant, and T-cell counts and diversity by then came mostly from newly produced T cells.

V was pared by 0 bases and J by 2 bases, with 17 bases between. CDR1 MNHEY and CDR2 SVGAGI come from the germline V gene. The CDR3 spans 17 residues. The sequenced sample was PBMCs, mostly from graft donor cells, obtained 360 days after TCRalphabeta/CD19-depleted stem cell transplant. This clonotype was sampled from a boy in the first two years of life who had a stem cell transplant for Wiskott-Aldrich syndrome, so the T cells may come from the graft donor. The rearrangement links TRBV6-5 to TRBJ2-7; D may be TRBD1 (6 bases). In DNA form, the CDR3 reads TGTGCCAGCAGTTACTCGAATCCCAGACAGGCCCCCTACGAGCAGTACTTC. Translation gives CASSYSNPRQAPYEQYF.